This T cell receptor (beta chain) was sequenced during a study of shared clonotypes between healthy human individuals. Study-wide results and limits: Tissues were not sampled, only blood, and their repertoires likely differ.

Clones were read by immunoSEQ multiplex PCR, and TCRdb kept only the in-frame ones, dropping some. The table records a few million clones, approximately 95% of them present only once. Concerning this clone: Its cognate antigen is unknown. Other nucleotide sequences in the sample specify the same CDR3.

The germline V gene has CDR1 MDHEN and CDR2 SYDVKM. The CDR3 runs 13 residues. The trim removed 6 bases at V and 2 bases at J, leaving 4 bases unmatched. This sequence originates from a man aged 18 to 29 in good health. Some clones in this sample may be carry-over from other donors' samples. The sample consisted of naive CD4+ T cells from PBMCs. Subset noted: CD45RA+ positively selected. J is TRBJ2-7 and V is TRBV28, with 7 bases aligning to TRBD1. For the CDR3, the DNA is TGTGCCAGCAGCCGGACAGGACCCTACGAGCAGTACTTC. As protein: CASSRTGPYEQYF.